This entry concerns a single T cell receptor beta chain. A second PCR, run for about 6 to 11 cycles, used a sample-barcoded 5' primer plus a J-beta primer mix. In TCRdb, the 5' RACE reads were re-called with MiXCR into one record per CDR3 protein. The table shows hundreds of thousands of distinct CDR3 sequences, with around two thirds occurring only once. The CDR3 sequence is 14 residues long. From germline, CDR1 is DFQATT and CDR2 SNEGSKA (reference sequence). Trimming took off 6 bases at V and 2 bases at J, with 17 bases between the two ends. The source of the sample is a study of blood T cells in healthy people across ages.

The chain uses TRBV20-1 and TRBJ2-7, with TRBD1 as a possible D gene (6 bases). Input material: blood. The origin of this receptor is a man in his thirties or forties in good health. CDR3 amino acids: CSAVIRTATYEQYF. In DNA form, the CDR3 reads TGCAGTGCAGTGATAAGGACAGCTACCTACGAGCAGTACTTC.